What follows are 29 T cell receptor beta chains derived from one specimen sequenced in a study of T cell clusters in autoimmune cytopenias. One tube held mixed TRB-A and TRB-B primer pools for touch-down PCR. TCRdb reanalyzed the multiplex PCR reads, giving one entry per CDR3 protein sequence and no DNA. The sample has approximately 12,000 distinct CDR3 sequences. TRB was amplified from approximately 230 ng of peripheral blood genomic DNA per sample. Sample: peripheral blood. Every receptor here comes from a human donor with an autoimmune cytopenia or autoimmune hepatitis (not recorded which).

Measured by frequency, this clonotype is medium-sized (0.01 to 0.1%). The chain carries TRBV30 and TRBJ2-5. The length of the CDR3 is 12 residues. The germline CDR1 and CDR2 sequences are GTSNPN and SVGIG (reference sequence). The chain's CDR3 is CAWSDFGETQYF.

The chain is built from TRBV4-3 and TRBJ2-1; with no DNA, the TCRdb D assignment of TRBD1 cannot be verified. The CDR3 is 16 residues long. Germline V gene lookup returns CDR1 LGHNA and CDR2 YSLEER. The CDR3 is CASSQDTGGVNNEQFF.

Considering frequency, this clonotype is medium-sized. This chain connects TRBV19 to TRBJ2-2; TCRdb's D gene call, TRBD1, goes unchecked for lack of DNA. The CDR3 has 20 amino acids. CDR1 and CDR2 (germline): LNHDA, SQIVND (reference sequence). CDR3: CASSIFIGDHYAPNTGELFF.

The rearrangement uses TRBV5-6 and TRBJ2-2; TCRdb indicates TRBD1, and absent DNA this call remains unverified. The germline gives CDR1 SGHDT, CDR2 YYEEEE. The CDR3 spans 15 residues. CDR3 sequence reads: CASSLDPGATGELFF.

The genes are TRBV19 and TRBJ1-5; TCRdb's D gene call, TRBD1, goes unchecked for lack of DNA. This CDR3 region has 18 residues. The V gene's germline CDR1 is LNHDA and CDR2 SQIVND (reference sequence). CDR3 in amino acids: CASSIRDSRVVGNQPQHF.

Here the CDR3 reads CASSPSQFYEQYF. The gene calls are TRBV18 and TRBJ2-7. In germline, CDR1 is KGHSH, CDR2 LQKENI. The CDR3 is made up of 13 amino acids.

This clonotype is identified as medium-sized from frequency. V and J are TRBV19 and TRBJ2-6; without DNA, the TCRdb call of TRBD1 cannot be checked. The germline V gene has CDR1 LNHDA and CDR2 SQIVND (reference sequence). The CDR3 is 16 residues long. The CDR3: CASRMEGAPGANVLTF.

CDR3 sequence reads: CASSLIIGETQYF. V and J are TRBV7-9 and TRBJ2-5. Per germline, CDR1 SEHNR and CDR2 FQNEAQ (reference sequence). The CDR3 length is 13 residues.

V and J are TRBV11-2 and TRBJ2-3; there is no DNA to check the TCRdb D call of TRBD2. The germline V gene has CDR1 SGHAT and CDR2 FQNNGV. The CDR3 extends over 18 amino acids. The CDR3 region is CASSLGGLAGESTDTQYF.

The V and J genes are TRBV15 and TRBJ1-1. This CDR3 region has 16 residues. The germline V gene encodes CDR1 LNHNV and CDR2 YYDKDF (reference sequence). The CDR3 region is CATSRDPRAAGTEAFF.

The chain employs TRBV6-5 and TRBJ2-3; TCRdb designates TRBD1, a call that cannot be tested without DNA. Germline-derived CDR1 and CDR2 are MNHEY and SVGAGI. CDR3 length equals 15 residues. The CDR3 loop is CASSYSSGAGDTQYF.

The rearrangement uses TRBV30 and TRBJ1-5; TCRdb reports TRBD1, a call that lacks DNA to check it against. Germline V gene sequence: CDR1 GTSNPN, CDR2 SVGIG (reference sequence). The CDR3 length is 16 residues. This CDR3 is CAWRQGAGISNQPQHF.

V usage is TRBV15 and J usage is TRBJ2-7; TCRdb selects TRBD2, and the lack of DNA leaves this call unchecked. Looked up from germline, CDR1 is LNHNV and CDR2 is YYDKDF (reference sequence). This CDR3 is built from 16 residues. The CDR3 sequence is CATSPGTSGAAYEQYF.

CDR3 region: CASSPYLPSGRETQYF. The rearrangement links TRBV18 to TRBJ2-5. The CDR3 loop spans 16 amino acids. Germline values: CDR1 KGHSH, CDR2 LQKENI.

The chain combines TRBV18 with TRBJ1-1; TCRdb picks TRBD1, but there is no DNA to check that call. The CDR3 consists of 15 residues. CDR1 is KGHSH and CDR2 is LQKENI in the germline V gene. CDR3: CASSGQSAETTEAFF.

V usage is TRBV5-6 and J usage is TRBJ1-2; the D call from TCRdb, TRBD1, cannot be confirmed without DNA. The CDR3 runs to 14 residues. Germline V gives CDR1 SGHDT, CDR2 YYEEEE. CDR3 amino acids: CASSWAGTEYGYTF.

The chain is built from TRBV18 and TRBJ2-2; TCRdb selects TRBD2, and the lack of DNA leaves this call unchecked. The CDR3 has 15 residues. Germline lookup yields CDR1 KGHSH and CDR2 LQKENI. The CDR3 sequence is CASSPTSSNTGELFF. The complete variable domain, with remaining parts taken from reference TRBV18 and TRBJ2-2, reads NAGVMQNPRHLVRRRGQEARLRCSPMKGHSHVYWYRQLPEEGLKFMVYLQKENIIDESGMPKERFSAEFPKEGPSILRIQQVVRGDSAAYFCASSPTSSNTGELFFGEGSRLTVL.

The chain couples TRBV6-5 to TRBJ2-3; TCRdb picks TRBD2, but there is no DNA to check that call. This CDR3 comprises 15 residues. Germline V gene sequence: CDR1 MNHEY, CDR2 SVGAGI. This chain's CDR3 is CASSPLAESTDTQYF.

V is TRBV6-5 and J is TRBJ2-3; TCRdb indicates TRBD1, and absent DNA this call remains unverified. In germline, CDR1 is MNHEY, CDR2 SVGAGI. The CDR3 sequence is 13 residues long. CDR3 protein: CASTDRATDTQYF.

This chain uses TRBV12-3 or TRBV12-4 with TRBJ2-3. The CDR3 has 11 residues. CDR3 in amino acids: CASSFWDTQYF.

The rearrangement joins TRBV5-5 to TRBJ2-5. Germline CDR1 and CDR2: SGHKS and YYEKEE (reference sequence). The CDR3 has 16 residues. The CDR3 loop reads CASSSVEANLGETQYF.

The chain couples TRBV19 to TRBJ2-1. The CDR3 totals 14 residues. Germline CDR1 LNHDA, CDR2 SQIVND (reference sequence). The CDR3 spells CASSISTGYNEQFF. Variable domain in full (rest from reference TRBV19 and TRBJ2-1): DGGITQSPKYLFRKEGQNVTLSCEQNLNHDAMYWYRQDPGQGLRLIYYSQIVNDFQKGDIAEGYSVSREKKESFPLTVTSAQKNPTAFYLCASSISTGYNEQFFGPGTRLTVL.

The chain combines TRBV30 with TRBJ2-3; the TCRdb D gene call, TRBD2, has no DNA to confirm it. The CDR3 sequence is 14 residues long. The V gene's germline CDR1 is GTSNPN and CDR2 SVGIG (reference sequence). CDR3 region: CAWSSGRSTDTQYF. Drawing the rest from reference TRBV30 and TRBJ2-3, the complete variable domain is SQTIHQWPATLVQPVGSPLSLECTVEGTSNPNLYWYRQAAGRGLQLLFYSVGIGQISSEVPQNLSASRPQDRQFILSSKKLLLSDSGFYLCAWSSGRSTDTQYFGPGTRLTVL.

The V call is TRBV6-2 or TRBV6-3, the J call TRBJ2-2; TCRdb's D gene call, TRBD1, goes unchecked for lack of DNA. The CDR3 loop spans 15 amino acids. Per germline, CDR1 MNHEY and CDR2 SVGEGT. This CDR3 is CASSYVGGDTGELFF.

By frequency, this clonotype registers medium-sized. This chain's CDR3 is CSVGEGRAGELFF. V is TRBV29-1 and J is TRBJ2-2; TCRdb proposes TRBD2, but this gene call is untestable without DNA. Germline lookup yields CDR1 SQVTM and CDR2 ANQGSEA. This CDR3 has 13 amino acids.

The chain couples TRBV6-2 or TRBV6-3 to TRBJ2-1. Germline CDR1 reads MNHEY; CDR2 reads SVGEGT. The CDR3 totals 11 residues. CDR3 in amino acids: CASSQGNEQFF.

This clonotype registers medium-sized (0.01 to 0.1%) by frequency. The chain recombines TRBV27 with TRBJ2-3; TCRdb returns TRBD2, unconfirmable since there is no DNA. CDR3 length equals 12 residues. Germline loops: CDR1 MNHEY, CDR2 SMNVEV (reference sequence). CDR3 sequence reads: CASSFAGDTQYF.

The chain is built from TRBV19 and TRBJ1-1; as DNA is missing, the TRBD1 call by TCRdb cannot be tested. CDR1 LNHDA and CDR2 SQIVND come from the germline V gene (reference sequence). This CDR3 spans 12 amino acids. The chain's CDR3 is CASSRQGANAFF.

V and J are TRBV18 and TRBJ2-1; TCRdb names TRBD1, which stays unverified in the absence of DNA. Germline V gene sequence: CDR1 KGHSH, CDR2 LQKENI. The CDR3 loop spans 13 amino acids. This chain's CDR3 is CASSPSGPRGEFF.